Following are 2 T cell receptor beta chains from one sample sequenced in a study of Graves' ophthalmopathy and Graves' hyperthyroidism (dated by TCRdb to the late 2010s). The sequencer was an Illumina HiSeq 2000. For repertoire sequencing, TCR beta CDR3 regions were amplified from RNA transcripts. A first-round RT-PCR used HTBI primers with the Qiagen OneStep RT-PCR kit, followed by a second-round multiplex PCR, size selection and purification. TCRdb took the public reads, trimmed them with fastp at Q25, ran MiXCR for clone calling and kept in-frame beta chains. One record per CDR3 amino acid sequence lists the most common genes and DNA. Present in this sample are 340,000 or so distinct CDR3 sequences, 15% to 20% of which were seen just once. The top ten clonotypes cover approximately 13% of the sample. Material: peripheral blood. The receptors originated from an adult man with Graves' ophthalmopathy.

This clonotype came up many times. The chain is built from TRBV18 and TRBJ1-3; the match to TRBD1 covers 8 bases. J lost 2 bases, V lost 5 bases, and 11 bases had no gene match. Per germline, CDR1 KGHSH and CDR2 LQKENI. This CDR3 spans 17 amino acids. CDR3 in DNA: TGTGCCAGCTCAACTTTCAACGCAGGGGGCCCTGGAAACACCATATATTTT. Its protein product is CASSTFNAGGPGNTIYF.

This clonotype was detected many times. In nucleotides, the CDR3 is TGTGCCAGCAGTTTTTTGGGACTAGCGGACCTGAACACCGGGGAGCTGTTTTTT. Translating gives CASSFLGLADLNTGELFF. The chain has TRBV6-2 or TRBV6-3 and TRBJ2-2, with 11 nucleotides matching TRBD2. From germline, CDR1 is MNHEY and CDR2 SVGEGT. The CDR3 totals 18 residues. The V and J ends lost 4 bases and 1 base, in that order; junction bases with no gene match: 8.